Presented here are 4 T cell receptor beta chains from one specimen sequenced in a study of T cell responses to AZD1222 COVID-19 vaccine. Libraries were prepared by immunoSEQ multiplex PCR; TCRdb keeps only in-frame clonotypes and omits some of them. This table holds some 160,000 clones, 85% to 95% found once. The input for sequencing was peripheral blood, taken on day 0 of AZD1222 vaccination. These TCRs come from an adult in good health.

V gene TRBV7-9 combines with J gene TRBJ1-2, with D hard to call. The ends were cut back, 1 base at V and 4 bases at J, with 10 bases in the middle. This CDR3 spans 14 amino acids. Per the germline V gene, CDR1 is SEHNR and CDR2 is FQNEAQ (reference sequence). DNA of the CDR3: TGTGCCAGCAGCTTAGGAGGGTTTGGCTATGGCTACACCTTC. Amino acids: CASSLGGFGYGYTF.

The genes are TRBV4-1 and TRBJ1-5; maybe TRBD1 (6 bases). The CDR3 has 13 amino acids. Trimming left V 1 base short and J 13 bases short, with 14 bases between. Germline CDR1 reads MGHRA; CDR2 reads YSYEKL. The DNA for the CDR3 is TGCGCCAGCAGCCAAGTGGGGGGACAATATCAGCATTTT. Amino acid sequence: CASSQVGGQYQHF.

The chain couples TRBV2 to TRBJ2-3; 7 bases fit TRBD2. The trim removed 6 bases at V and 7 bases at J, leaving 7 bases unmatched. This CDR3 contains 13 residues. Germline V gene sequence: CDR1 SNHLY, CDR2 FYNNEI. The CDR3 is CASRATGGNTQYF. In DNA, the CDR3 is TGTGCCAGCAGGGCGACCGGGGGGAATACGCAGTATTTT.

About this clone itself: Relative to the germline gene, one junction end is altered; a read error may explain this. This chain connects TRBV5-4 to TRBJ2-7; 8 nucleotides match TRBD1. CDR1 SGHNT and CDR2 YYREEE come from the germline V gene (reference sequence). The CDR3 extends over 11 amino acids. The CDR3 DNA reads as TGTGCCAGCAGCTCGGACAGGGTATGGGTCTTC. Protein: CASSSDRVWVF.